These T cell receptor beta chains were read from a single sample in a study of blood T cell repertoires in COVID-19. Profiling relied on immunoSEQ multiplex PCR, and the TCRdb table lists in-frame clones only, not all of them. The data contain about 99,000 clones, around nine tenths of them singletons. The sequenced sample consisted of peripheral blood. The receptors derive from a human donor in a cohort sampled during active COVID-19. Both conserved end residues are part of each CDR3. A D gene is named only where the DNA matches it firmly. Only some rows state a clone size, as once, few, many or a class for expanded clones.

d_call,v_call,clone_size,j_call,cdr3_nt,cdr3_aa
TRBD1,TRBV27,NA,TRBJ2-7,TGTGCCAGCAGTTGGGGACAGGGGAGGTACGAGCAGTACTTC,CASSWGQGRYEQYF
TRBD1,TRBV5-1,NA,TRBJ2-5,TGCGCCAGCAGGGGACAGGCGACCGGAGAGACCCAGTACTTC,CASRGQATGETQYF
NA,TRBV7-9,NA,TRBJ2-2,TGTGCCAGCAGCACCCGGGACTTCTACGGGGAGCTGTTTTTT,CASSTRDFYGELFF
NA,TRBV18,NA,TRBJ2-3,TGTGCCAGCTCACCACCAGAGACTAGGAGCACAGATACGCAGTATTTT,CASSPPETRSTDTQYF
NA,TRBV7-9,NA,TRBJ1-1,TGTGCCAGCAGACACACGAACACTGAAGCTTTCTTT,CASRHTNTEAFF
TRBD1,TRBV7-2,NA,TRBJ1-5,TGTGCCAGCAGCTTAACGGGGACAGTCAATTATCAGCCCCAGCATTTT,CASSLTGTVNYQPQHF
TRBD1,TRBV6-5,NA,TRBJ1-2,TGTGCCAGCAGCTACGACAGGGACTATGGCTACACCTTC,CASSYDRDYGYTF
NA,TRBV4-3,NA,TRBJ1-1,TGCGCCAGCAGCCAAGAGGTCAACCGAAGGGGGTCTGAAGCTTTCTTT,CASSQEVNRRGSEAFF
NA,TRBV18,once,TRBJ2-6,TGTGCCAGCTCACCTCAGGGCTCCGGGGCCAACGTCCTGACTTTC,CASSPQGSGANVLTF
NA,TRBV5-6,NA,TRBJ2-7,TGTGCCAGCAGCTTAAGGGACAACTCCTACGAGCAGTACTTC,CASSLRDNSYEQYF
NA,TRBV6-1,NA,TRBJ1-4,TGTGCCAGCAGTGATGGTTGGCCTCGGGGTGAAAAACTGTTTTTT,CASSDGWPRGEKLFF
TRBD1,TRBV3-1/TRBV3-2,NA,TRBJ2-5,TGTGCCAGCAGACCTTCAGGGGGTAAAGAGACCCAGTACTTC,CASRPSGGKETQYF
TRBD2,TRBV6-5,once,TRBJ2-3,TGTGCCAGCAGCAGACTAGCGGGAGGGGAAGATACGCAGTATTTT,CASSRLAGGEDTQYF
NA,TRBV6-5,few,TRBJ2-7,TGTGCCAGCAGATCACCCGGACAGACAAGCTACGAGCAGTACTTC,CASRSPGQTSYEQYF